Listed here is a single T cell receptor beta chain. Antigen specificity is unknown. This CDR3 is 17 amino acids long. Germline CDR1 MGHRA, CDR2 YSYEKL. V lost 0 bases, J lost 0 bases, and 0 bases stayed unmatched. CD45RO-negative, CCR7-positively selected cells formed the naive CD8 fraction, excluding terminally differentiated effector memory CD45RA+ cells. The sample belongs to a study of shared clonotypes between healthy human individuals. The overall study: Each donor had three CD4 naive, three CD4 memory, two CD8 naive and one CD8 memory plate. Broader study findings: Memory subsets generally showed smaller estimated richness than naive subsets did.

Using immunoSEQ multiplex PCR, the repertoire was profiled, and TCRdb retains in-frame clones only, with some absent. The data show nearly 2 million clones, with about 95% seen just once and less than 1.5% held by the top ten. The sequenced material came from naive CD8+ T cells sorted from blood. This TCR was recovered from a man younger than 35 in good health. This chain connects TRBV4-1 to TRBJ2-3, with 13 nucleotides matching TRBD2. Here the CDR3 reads CASSQEGLAGSTDTQYF. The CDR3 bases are TGCGCCAGCAGCCAAGAGGGACTAGCGGGGAGCACAGATACGCAGTATTTT.